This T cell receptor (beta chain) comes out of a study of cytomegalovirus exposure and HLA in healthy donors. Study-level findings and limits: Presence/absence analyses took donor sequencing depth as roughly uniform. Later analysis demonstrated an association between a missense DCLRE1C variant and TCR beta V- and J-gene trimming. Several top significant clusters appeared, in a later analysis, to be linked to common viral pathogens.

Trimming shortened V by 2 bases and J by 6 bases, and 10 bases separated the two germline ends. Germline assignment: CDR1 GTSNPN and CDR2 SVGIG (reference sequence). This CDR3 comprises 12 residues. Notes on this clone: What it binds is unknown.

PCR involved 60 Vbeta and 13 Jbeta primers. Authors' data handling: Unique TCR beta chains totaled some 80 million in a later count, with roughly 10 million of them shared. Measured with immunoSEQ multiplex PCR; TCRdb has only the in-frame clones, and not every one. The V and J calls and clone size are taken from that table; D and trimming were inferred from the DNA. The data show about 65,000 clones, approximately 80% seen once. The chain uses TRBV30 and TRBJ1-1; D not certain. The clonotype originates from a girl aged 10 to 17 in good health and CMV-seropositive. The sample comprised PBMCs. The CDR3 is CAWSWPRSEAFF. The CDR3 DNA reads TGTGCCTGGAGTTGGCCTCGTTCTGAAGCTTTCTTT.